Sequencing of this T cell receptor (beta chain) was carried out in a study of blood T cell repertoires in COVID-19. The assay was immunoSEQ multiplex PCR, and TCRdb's table has in-frame clones only and misses some. The profile shows about 160,000 clones, about four fifths of them singletons. CDR3 length: 13 amino acids. V was trimmed by 0 bases and J by 15 bases, leaving 16 bases between them. CDR1 is SGHRS, CDR2 YFSETQ, per germline. The participants were between about 18 and 95 years old and came from about two dozen US areas. Cohort allocation depended upon clinical history that participants reported. What the recovered Cohort 3 donors had was two negative PCRs, clearance, or symptom resolution.

This clonotype was sampled from an older woman who had recovered from COVID-19. V and J are TRBV5-1 and TRBJ2-1; possible D gene TRBD2, 7 bases. Sequencing was done on a sample of PBMCs or T cells enriched from blood (not recorded which). The CDR3 DNA reads as TGCGCCAGCAGCTTGGAGCAGGGGCGGGGGCGGTTCTTC. Encoded protein: CASSLEQGRGRFF.